The clone carrying this T cell receptor (beta chain) was counted between two and nine times. These data belong to a study of radiotherapy plus CTLA-4 blockade in lung cancer. The assay was immunoSEQ multiplex PCR, and TCRdb's table has in-frame clones only and misses some. Here the sample spans about 44,000 clones, roughly four fifths being singletons. J was trimmed by 3 bases and V by 5 bases; bases with no gene match: 9. Looked up from germline, CDR1 is SGHAT and CDR2 is FQNNGV. The CDR3 has 18 residues. This sequence was found in a human donor with non-small cell lung cancer whose response to radiotherapy plus ipilimumab could not be evaluated. The gene calls are TRBV11-2 and TRBJ2-2; 13 bases align to TRBD2. The sample consisted of peripheral blood, taken from a patient treated with radiotherapy plus ipilimumab. The CDR3 region is CASSKSTSGRAHTGELFF. In DNA form, the CDR3 reads TGTGCCAGCAGCAAATCCACTAGCGGGAGGGCCCACACCGGGGAGCTGTTTTTT.